This TCR beta chain was obtained from a study of T cell responses to AZD1222 COVID-19 vaccine. At the level of the study: Whether given at about 4 or about 12 weeks, second doses were pooled.

CDR3 length equals 15 residues. V shed 4 bases, J shed 7 bases, and the junction held 5 bases outside the gene matches. In germline, CDR1 is ENHRY, CDR2 SYGVKD. Using immunoSEQ multiplex PCR, the repertoire was profiled, and TCRdb retains in-frame clones only, with some absent. The sample contains about 100,000 clones, 88% of which appear only once. On this clone itself: The antigen is unknown.

Findings of the study overall: Clonal diversity was possibly underestimated, and white British individuals and females predominated among donors. At study baseline, merely several AZD1222 recipients were seropositive. Epitopes outside B.1.351 and B.1.1.7 mutated regions reportedly drew nearly half of spike TCRs.

The sample was peripheral blood, taken on day 0 of AZD1222 vaccination. The chain combines TRBV10-3 with TRBJ2-2, with 11 bases lining up with TRBD2. This receptor was identified in an adult in good health. The CDR3 reads CAISGKGLADGELFF. DNA of the CDR3: TGTGCCATCAGTGGTAAGGGACTAGCGGACGGGGAGCTGTTTTTT.